These 20 T cell receptor beta chains originate from one sample sequenced in a study of identical twins. TCRdb analysed the 5' RACE reads with MiXCR anew, one entry per CDR3 protein. The repertoire holds hundreds of thousands of distinct CDR3 sequences, about 8% seen once, with less than 2.5% in the top ten. This same sample was also part of a study on yellow fever vaccine responses in identical twins.

The sample consisted of memory (CD45RO+) T cells sorted from blood. These TCRs come from a woman aged 18-29 years in good health.

The genes are TRBV29-1 and TRBJ1-2, with 7 positions matching TRBD1. Germline values: CDR1 SQVTM, CDR2 ANQGSEA. Germline trimming cut 3 bases from V and 5 bases from J; bases unmatched to any gene: 6. This CDR3 contains 13 residues. CDR3 loop: CSVDTQGGYGYTF. The CDR3 DNA reads as TGCAGCGTTGACACTCAGGGGGGGTATGGCTACACCTTC.

There are a few counts of this clonotype. V is TRBV18 and J is TRBJ2-3; no definite D call. Germline V lookup: CDR1 KGHSH, CDR2 LQKENI. The CDR3 length is 11 residues. V dropped 6 bases and J dropped 7 bases, with 8 bases sitting between them. CDR3 in DNA: TGTGCCAGCTCCATTGAGAATACGCAGTATTTT. Its translation: CASSIENTQYF.

This clonotype turned up a few times. This chain links TRBV6-1 with TRBJ1-1; 8 bases are shared with TRBD1. The germline V gene has CDR1 MNHNS and CDR2 SASEGT. There are 13 residues in the CDR3. Trimming took 9 bases from V and 1 from J; bases not matched to a gene: 4. The CDR3 spells CASRDRTNTEAFF. The CDR3 DNA reads TGTGCCAGTCGGGACAGGACGAACACTGAAGCTTTCTTT.

This clonotype appeared many times. J is TRBJ1-5 and V is TRBV19, with 9 nucleotides matching TRBD1. Germline CDR1 and CDR2: LNHDA and SQIVND (reference sequence). The CDR3 sequence is 17 residues long. V shed 5 bases, J shed 1 base, and the junction held 9 bases outside the gene matches. CDR3 sequence (DNA): TGTGCCAGTAGTTCCATTTGGGACAGGGACAGCAATCAGCCCCAGCATTTT. Translation: CASSSIWDRDSNQPQHF.

The CDR3 protein is CASGPFSGNLYEQYF. In DNA, the CDR3 is TGTGCTAGTGGTCCCTTTAGCGGGAACCTCTACGAGCAGTACTTC. The rearrangement uses TRBV12-5 and TRBJ2-7; 8 nucleotides line up with TRBD2. The germline gives CDR1 LGHNT, CDR2 FRNRAP. The CDR3 sequence is 15 residues long. V lost 5 bases and J lost 3; bases outside the gene matches: 9.

V is TRBV15 and J is TRBJ2-2; TRBD2 might be the D (6 bases). Trimming shortened V by 8 bases and J by 1 base, and 17 bases separated the two germline ends. The length of the CDR3 is 16 residues. Germline V lookup: CDR1 LNHNV, CDR2 YYDKDF (reference sequence). The CDR3 is CATSKRGAGNTGELFF. CDR3 DNA: TGTGCCACCTCAAAGCGCGGGGCAGGGAACACCGGGGAGCTGTTTTTT.

This clonotype was seen at least ten times. The chain recombines TRBV10-3 with TRBJ1-2, with D maybe TRBD1 (6 bases). CDR1 is ENHRY and CDR2 is SYGVKD in the germline V gene. V shed 10 bases and J shed 5 bases, with 17 bases lying between them. The CDR3 is 13 residues long. This CDR3 reads CATKGSGAYGYTF. CDR3 DNA sequence: TGTGCCACCAAGGGCTCGGGGGCTTATGGCTACACCTTC.

This clonotype was observed at least ten times. The rearrangement uses TRBV5-5 and TRBJ2-4, with a possible D match to TRBD1 (6 bases). V dropped 1 base and J dropped 6 bases, with 14 bases sitting between them. This CDR3 region has 15 residues. Germline lookup yields CDR1 SGHKS and CDR2 YYEKEE (reference sequence). Written as DNA, the CDR3 is TGTGCCAGCAGCTTGTCAGGGGCCGAGGCAAACATTCAGTACTTC. As protein: CASSLSGAEANIQYF.

This clonotype was seen more than once but under ten times. The chain employs TRBV5-1 and TRBJ2-2; 13 positions agree with TRBD2. With V trimmed by 4 bases and J by 4 bases, 4 bases remained unmatched. CDR1 and CDR2 (germline): SGHRS, YFSETQ. This CDR3 comprises 16 residues. The CDR3 bases are TGCGCCAGCAGCACCAGGACTAGCGGGAGCACCGGGGAGCTGTTTTTT. This sequence encodes CASSTRTSGSTGELFF.

This clonotype was observed a handful of times. This rearrangement joins TRBV5-1 to TRBJ2-5; D ambiguous. V lost 0 bases and J lost 3, with 18 bases in between. Germline loops: CDR1 SGHRS, CDR2 YFSETQ. The CDR3 covers 17 residues. CDR3 DNA: TGCGCCAGCAGCTTGGTGGGTTCCCTCTCGTCCGAAGAGACCCAGTACTTC. This sequence encodes CASSLVGSLSSEETQYF.

The chain carries TRBV19 and TRBJ2-3, with a tentative D call TRBD2 (7 bases). From germline, CDR1 is LNHDA and CDR2 SQIVND (reference sequence). The CDR3 length is 17 residues. V lost 2 bases, J lost 0 bases, and 15 bases lay in between. CDR3 in DNA: TGTGCCAGTAGTATACGAAGGGGGGGCCCTAGCACAGATACGCAGTATTTT. Its translation: CASSIRRGGPSTDTQYF.

The chain joins TRBV19 to TRBJ1-5, with D unclear. V lost 3 bases, J lost 7 bases, and 13 bases lay in between. The CDR3 sequence is 14 residues long. Germline V lookup: CDR1 LNHDA, CDR2 SQIVND (reference sequence). The CDR3 is CASSIGQVIQPQHF. CDR3 bases: TGTGCCAGTAGTATCGGGCAGGTCATCCAGCCCCAGCATTTT.

This clonotype came up a few times. This chain connects TRBV14 to TRBJ1-1, with 7 positions matching TRBD1. The junction had 8 bases not matched to a gene; V was cut back by 0 bases and J by 4 bases. Per the germline V gene, CDR1 is SGHDN and CDR2 is FVKESK. The CDR3 has 16 amino acids. This CDR3 reads CASSQEGWQGGTEAFF. The CDR3 DNA sequence: TGTGCCAGCAGCCAAGAGGGATGGCAGGGGGGCACTGAAGCTTTCTTT.

The rearrangement joins TRBV7-6 to TRBJ2-1, with 9 bases fitting TRBD2. Germline CDR1 and CDR2: SGHVS and FNYEAQ. The CDR3 has 15 residues. Trimming removed 5 bases from V and 9 bases from J; junction bases left unmatched: 11. CDR3 coding DNA: TGTGCCAGCAGCCAGACTAGCGGAGGCGTGGTTGAGCAGTTCTTC. It is translated as CASSQTSGGVVEQFF.

This clonotype was observed a handful of times. This chain uses TRBV25-1 with TRBJ2-1, with 9 bases that match TRBD2. Germline loops: CDR1 MGHDK, CDR2 SYGVNS. CDR3 length: 16 residues. After removal of 8 bases from V and 8 bases from J, the junction contained 16 bases not matched to a gene. This CDR3 is CASPIEKRGALYEQFF. CDR3 DNA: TGTGCCAGCCCGATCGAAAAGCGGGGGGCGTTATATGAGCAGTTCTTC.

The V gene is TRBV19, the J gene TRBJ2-5, with 10 bases that match TRBD1. The CDR3 contains 13 residues. The V gene end was trimmed by 7 bases and the J gene end by 6 bases; junction bases not matched to a gene: 5. Per germline, CDR1 LNHDA and CDR2 SQIVND (reference sequence). The CDR3 sequence is CASNTDRGKTQYF. CDR3 coding DNA: TGTGCCAGTAACACGGACAGGGGGAAGACCCAGTACTTC.

The table lists this clonotype with many counts. The chain joins TRBV29-1 to TRBJ2-3; possible D gene TRBD1, 7 bases. Germline loops: CDR1 SQVTM, CDR2 ANQGSEA. Trimming removed 4 bases at V and 2 bases at J, with 22 bases between. This CDR3 region has 17 residues. The CDR3: CSVVGAWRGRPTDTQYF. The CDR3 DNA reads TGCAGCGTTGTGGGGGCCTGGAGGGGGCGGCCCACAGATACGCAGTATTTT.

There are many counts of this clonotype. The CDR3 sequence is CASGLVQGNTGELFF. DNA of the CDR3: TGTGCTAGTGGTTTGGTACAGGGCAACACCGGGGAGCTGTTTTTT. V and J are TRBV12-5 and TRBJ2-2, with D maybe TRBD1 (6 bases). From germline, CDR1 is LGHNT and CDR2 FRNRAP. Between the trimmed V and J ends, which lost 0 bases and 2 bases, there was a span of 7 bases. The CDR3 is 15 amino acids.

At least ten counts were recorded for this clonotype. The genes are TRBV3-1 and TRBJ2-2, with 9 nucleotides matching TRBD2. The CDR3 totals 16 residues. Germline loops: CDR1 LGHDT, CDR2 YNNKEL (reference sequence). V was clipped by 5 bases and J by 4 bases; unmatched bases: 8. The CDR3 reads CASSRSGRPGTGELFF. In DNA, the CDR3 is TGTGCCAGCAGCAGGAGCGGGAGGCCGGGCACCGGGGAGCTGTTTTTT.

This clonotype was found a few times. CDR3 in DNA: TGTGCCAGCAGCCCTAGCGGGAGGGCCATCGGGGAGCTGTTTTTT. Amino acid sequence: CASSPSGRAIGELFF. V is TRBV28 and J is TRBJ2-2; 12 bases line up with TRBD2. V shed 6 bases, J shed 7 bases, and the junction held 6 bases outside the gene matches. CDR3 size: 15 residues. Germline V gene data show CDR1 as MDHEN and CDR2 as SYDVKM.